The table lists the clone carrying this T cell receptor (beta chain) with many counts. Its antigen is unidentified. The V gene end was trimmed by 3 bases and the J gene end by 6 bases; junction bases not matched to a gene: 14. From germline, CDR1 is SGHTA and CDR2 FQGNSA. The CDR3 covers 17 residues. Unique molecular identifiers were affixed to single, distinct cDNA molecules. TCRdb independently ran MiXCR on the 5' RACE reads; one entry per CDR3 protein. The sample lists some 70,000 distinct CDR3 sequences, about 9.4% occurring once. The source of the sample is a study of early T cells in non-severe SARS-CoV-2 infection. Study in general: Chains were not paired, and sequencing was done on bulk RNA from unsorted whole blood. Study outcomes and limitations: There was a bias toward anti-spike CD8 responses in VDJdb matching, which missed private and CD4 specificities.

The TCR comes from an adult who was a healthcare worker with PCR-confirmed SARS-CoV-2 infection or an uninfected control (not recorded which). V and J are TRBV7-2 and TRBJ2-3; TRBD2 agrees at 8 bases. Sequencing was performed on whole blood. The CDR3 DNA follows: TGTGCCAGCAGCTTCTATCGGCCGACTAGCGCGTCGGATACGCAGTATTTT. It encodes CASSFYRPTSASDTQYF.